The 24 T cell receptor beta chains below come from one sample, sequenced in a study of blood T cells in healthy people across ages. A J-beta primer mix and a sample-barcoded 5' primer were used in a second PCR of about 7 to 12 cycles. TCRdb re-called the 5' RACE reads with MiXCR, one entry per CDR3 protein. Of around 1,600,000 distinct CDR3 sequences in the sample, about 42% were seen once. The sequenced material came from blood. The receptors here all came from a woman aged 18-30 years in good health.

Worth noting for this clonotype: One end of the junction is discordant with germline, which a read error may explain. The chain is built from TRBV4-1 and TRBJ2-3, with TRBD2 as a possible D gene (6 bases). The germline gives CDR1 MGHRA, CDR2 YSYEKL. The CDR3 consists of 18 residues. CDR3 loop: CASSQDPHGGASTDTQYF. DNA of the CDR3: TGCGCCAGTAGCCAAGATCCTCACGGAGGGGCTAGCACAGATACGCAGTATTTT.

The J gene is TRBJ2-1, the V gene TRBV24-1; 7 bases map to TRBD2. Germline V gene data show CDR1 as KGHDR and CDR2 as SFDVKD. The CDR3 is 12 amino acids. Trimming cost V 9 bases and J 7 bases; bases outside gene matches: 5. The CDR3 spells CATAGERNEQFF. The CDR3 nucleotides read TGTGCCACCGCGGGGGAGAGAAATGAGCAGTTCTTC.

This clonotype has just a few counts. The chain has TRBV6-2 or TRBV6-3 and TRBJ2-4, with D maybe TRBD1 (6 bases). This CDR3 has 16 amino acids. CDR1 is MNHEY, CDR2 SVGEGT, per germline. The ends were cut back, 11 bases at V and 2 bases at J, with 22 bases in the middle. The CDR3 protein is CAAEDRRSLPKNIQYF. The CDR3 nucleotides are TGTGCCGCGGAGGACAGACGAAGCTTACCCAAAAACATTCAGTACTTC.

The rearrangement links TRBV7-2 to TRBJ1-2; TRBD1 might be the D (6 bases). Germline CDR1 is SGHTA and CDR2 is FQGNSA. The CDR3 sequence is 17 residues long. The V end lost 2 bases, the J end lost 7 bases, and 23 bases lay between the germline ends. The CDR3 region has the DNA TGTGCCAGCAGCTTAAAGACAGGTTCGGTTAGCGGGTTTGGCTACACCTTC. Its protein product is CASSLKTGSVSGFGYTF.

The CDR3 DNA is TGTGCCAGCAGTTTACTCGAAGTCTATGGCTACACCTTC. This codes for CASSLLEVYGYTF. This chain links TRBV28 with TRBJ1-2; D call uncertain. The CDR3 has 13 residues. In germline, CDR1 is MDHEN, CDR2 SYDVKM. V lost 2 bases and J 4 bases, leaving 8 bases between the germline ends.

Only a few counts were recorded for this clonotype. The chain employs TRBV20-1 and TRBJ1-2, with D unclear. With 3 bases removed from V and 8 bases from J, the gap between germline ends came to 10 bases. Germline V CDR1 and CDR2: DFQATT, SNEGSKA (reference sequence). CDR3 length: 11 amino acids. In nucleotides, the CDR3 is TGCAGTGCTAGTAAGGGCTGGGGCTACACCTTC. Protein product: CSASKGWGYTF.

V gene TRBV7-2 combines with J gene TRBJ1-6; 8 bases are shared with TRBD1. Germline trimming cut 2 bases from V and 6 bases from J; bases unmatched to any gene: 6. CDR1 and CDR2 from the germline V gene are SGHTA and FQGNSA. CDR3 length: 16 residues. The CDR3 DNA reads TGTGCCAGCAGCTTAAGTGGGGACAGGCGTAATTCACCCCTCCACTTT. Protein sequence: CASSLSGDRRNSPLHF.

This chain connects TRBV29-1 to TRBJ2-5; 10 nucleotides agree with TRBD2. Germline-derived CDR1 and CDR2 are SQVTM and ANQGSEA. V was pared by 7 bases and J by 0 bases, with 11 bases of the junction left unmatched. The CDR3 covers 16 residues. The CDR3 is CSAGLAARLYQETQYF. The CDR3 coding sequence is TGCAGCGCCGGACTAGCGGCCCGGCTGTACCAAGAGACCCAGTACTTC.

This clonotype has only a few counts. The rearrangement joins TRBV20-1 to TRBJ2-1, with D perhaps given as TRBD1 or TRBD2 (5 bases each). The V and J ends lost 3 bases and 6 bases respectively, with 21 bases between them. Looked up from germline, CDR1 is DFQATT and CDR2 is SNEGSKA (reference sequence). This CDR3 has 16 residues. The CDR3: CSASPGPRAVGNEQFF. Here the CDR3 DNA reads TGCAGTGCTAGTCCGGGACCACGCGCCGTCGGCAATGAGCAGTTCTTC.

The chain has TRBV11-2 and TRBJ2-4; TRBD2 matches 7 bases. The V segment lost 4 bases and the J segment 3 bases; nucleotides outside the gene matches: 6. The CDR3 covers 15 residues. Germline CDR1 is SGHAT and CDR2 is FQNNGV. The CDR3 DNA is TGTGCCAGCAGCTCAAGACGGGGGGTCAAAAACATTCAGTACTTC. It codes for CASSSRRGVKNIQYF.

The rearrangement joins TRBV6-2 or TRBV6-3 to TRBJ1-1; 11 nucleotides line up with TRBD1. CDR3 size: 17 residues. The trim removed 2 bases at V and 1 base at J, leaving 6 bases unmatched. The V gene's germline CDR1 is MNHEY and CDR2 SVGEGT. The CDR3 loop is CASSYPRDRGWNTEAFF. CDR3 nucleotide sequence: TGTGCCAGCAGTTACCCCCGGGACAGGGGGTGGAACACTGAAGCTTTCTTT.

The chain links TRBV12-3 or TRBV12-4 to TRBJ1-5; D might be TRBD1 (5 bases). The CDR3 has 16 residues. The germline V and J ends were trimmed by 2 bases and 4 bases, with 15 bases remaining between them. Written as DNA, the CDR3 is TGTGCCAGCAGTTTAACGGGACCCAGAGGAAATCAGCCCCAGCATTTT. Translation: CASSLTGPRGNQPQHF.

This clonotype was recorded a few times. The chain is built from TRBV6-6 and TRBJ2-5; 14 nucleotides match TRBD2. Germline loops: CDR1 MNHNY, CDR2 SVGAGI (reference sequence). The CDR3 covers 16 residues. The junction had 13 bases not matched to a gene; V was cut back by 5 bases and J by 11 bases. CDR3 nucleotide sequence: TGTGCCAGCAGTAGGACTAGCGGGAGGACTCTCAATGAGCAGTACTTC. It translates to CASSRTSGRTLNEQYF.

Comments on this clonotype: The germline gene is not matched at one end of the junction; a read error may be the cause. In DNA form, the CDR3 reads TGCGGCGTTGAAGACAGGGCATATGCTGAAGCTTTCTTT. Amino acid sequence: CGVEDRAYAEAFF. The chain carries TRBV29-1 and TRBJ1-1; 7 bases fit TRBD1. Germline CDR1 reads SQVTM; CDR2 reads ANQGSEA. The CDR3 contains 13 residues.

This chain links TRBV5-1 with TRBJ1-1; D uncertain. Germline loops: CDR1 SGHRS, CDR2 YFSETQ. The CDR3 length is 13 residues. V lost 3 bases and J 6 bases, leaving 12 bases between the germline ends. The CDR3 coding sequence is TGCGCCAGCAGCTCGGACGGTCAAGCTGAAGCTTTCTTT. This gives the protein CASSSDGQAEAFF.

The CDR3 loop is CASSLGQIPYEQYF. The CDR3 nucleotides are TGTGCCAGCAGCCTTGGACAGATCCCCTACGAGCAGTACTTC. V gene TRBV3-1 combines with J gene TRBJ2-4, with D tentatively TRBD1 (6 bases). Judging by the DNA end, TRBJ2-7 fits better; the J call may be wrong. CDR1 and CDR2 from the germline V gene are LGHDT and YNNKEL (reference sequence). This CDR3 comprises 14 residues.

The CDR3 nucleotides read TGTGCCAGCAGTTTCCGGACAGGGAAGGAGACCCAGTACTTC. Translating it yields CASSFRTGKETQYF. The gene calls are TRBV12-3 or TRBV12-4 and TRBJ2-5, with 8 bases fitting TRBD1. Unmatched junction bases numbered 5, after V lost 3 bases and J lost 5 bases. The CDR3 is 14 amino acids.

A few counts support this clonotype. The rearrangement uses TRBV20-1 and TRBJ1-1; 8 positions match TRBD1. J lost 7 bases, V lost 5 bases, and 3 bases had no gene match. CDR1 and CDR2 (germline): DFQATT, SNEGSKA (reference sequence). CDR3 length: 11 amino acids. The DNA for the CDR3 is TGCAGTGCTGGACAGGGTTATGAAGCTTTCTTT. It is translated as CSAGQGYEAFF.

This clonotype was picked up a small number of times. V gene TRBV7-9 combines with J gene TRBJ2-1; tentative D call: TRBD2 (6 bases). Per the germline V gene, CDR1 is SEHNR and CDR2 is FQNEAQ (reference sequence). The CDR3 is 16 amino acids. V was trimmed by 3 bases and J by 1 base, leaving 13 bases between them. The CDR3 sequence: CASSFDVGGSYNEQFF. DNA for the CDR3: TGTGCCAGCAGCTTTGACGTGGGAGGATCCTACAATGAGCAGTTCTTC.

V and J are TRBV12-3 or TRBV12-4 and TRBJ2-1; D gene unclear. Trimming stripped 4 bases from V and 5 bases from J, with 9 bases between. CDR3 length equals 13 residues. The CDR3 reads CASSSRRHNEQFF. CDR3 DNA: TGTGCCAGCAGTTCTCGGCGGCACAATGAGCAGTTCTTC.

The CDR3 DNA follows: TGTGCCAGCAGTTGCCGGGACTGCCCGTACAATGAGCAGTTCTTC. Its protein product is CASSCRDCPYNEQFF. The gene calls are TRBV28 and TRBJ2-1; the D gene is possibly TRBD2 (6 bases). CDR3 length equals 15 residues. Trimming cost V 4 bases and J 4 bases, with 14 bases left between them. CDR1 and CDR2 from the germline V gene are MDHEN and SYDVKM.

This clonotype has only a few counts. The rearrangement joins TRBV12-5 to TRBJ2-1; D gene unclear. Germline V CDR1 and CDR2: LGHNT, FRNRAP. V lost 3 bases and J 10 bases, leaving 7 bases between the germline ends. The CDR3 totals 11 residues. CDR3 loop: CASGFGLEQFF. The CDR3 coding sequence is TGTGCTAGTGGTTTCGGCCTGGAGCAGTTCTTC.

This rearrangement joins TRBV18 to TRBJ1-1; perhaps TRBD1 as D (6 bases). This CDR3 spans 13 amino acids. Germline V lookup: CDR1 KGHSH, CDR2 LQKENI. Trimming removed 5 bases from V and 6 bases from J, with 13 bases in between. The CDR3: CASSIRTAPEAFF. CDR3 sequence (DNA): TGTGCCAGCTCAATTCGGACAGCTCCTGAAGCTTTCTTT.

This chain links TRBV7-2 with TRBJ2-3, with a weak D call TRBD2 (6 bases). The CDR3 runs to 15 residues. Germline V CDR1 and CDR2: SGHTA, FQGNSA. Between the trimmed V and J ends, which lost 5 bases and 3 bases, there was a span of 15 bases. This CDR3 is CASSKTLRGTDTQYF. CDR3 DNA: TGTGCCAGCAGCAAAACTTTGCGGGGTACAGATACGCAGTATTTT.